This is a list of T cell receptor beta chains from one sample in a study of molecular identifiers for immune sequencing clone quantification. TCRdb itself ran the PCR reads through MiXCR, one entry per CDR3 protein. The data show approximately 320,000 distinct CDR3 sequences, 24% seen once. Material for sequencing was naive CD8+ T cells from blood, with Jurkat cell RNA spiked in. The receptors originated from a human donor in good health. Some libraries in this study had Jurkat cell RNA spiked in. Both conserved end residues are part of each CDR3. A D gene is named only where the DNA matches it firmly. The size field is filled for only some rows; it gives once, few, many or a size class.

>few|NA|TRBV11-2|TRBJ1-3|15
CASRSDGGSGNTIYF
TGTGCCAGCAGATCAGACGGGGGCTCTGGAAACACCATATATTTT
>many|NA|TRBV28|TRBJ2-3|15
CASSWLAYGTDTQYF
TGTGCCAGCAGTTGGCTAGCGTACGGCACAGATACGCAGTATTTT
>few|NA|TRBV5-5|TRBJ2-7|14
CASSFGPVPTEQYF
TGTGCCAGCAGCTTTGGACCCGTCCCCACCGAGCAGTACTTC
>many|TRBD1|TRBV7-8|TRBJ1-5|17
CASSLGAGQGLGQPQHF
TGTGCCAGCAGCCTAGGCGCGGGACAGGGGTTAGGGCAGCCCCAGCATTTT
>NA|NA|TRBV5-6|TRBJ2-3|16
CASSLVVFNAPDTQYF
TGTGCCAGCAGCTTGGTGGTGTTTAATGCCCCAGATACGCAGTATTTT
>NA|NA|TRBV4-1|TRBJ2-1|14
CASRVAVSGNEQFF
TGCGCCAGCAGAGTAGCGGTGAGCGGCAATGAGCAGTTCTTC
>NA|TRBD1|TRBV19|TRBJ1-1|15
CASSHGDRSNTEASF
TGTGCCAGTAGCCATGGGGACAGGTCGAACACTGAAGCTTCCTTT
>few|NA|TRBV7-9|TRBJ2-6|15
CASVQGAGGANVLTF
TGTGCCAGCGTACAGGGCGCTGGGGGGGCCAACGTCCTGACTTTC
>NA|NA|TRBV30|TRBJ1-5|10
CACGDRPQHF
TGTGCCTGTGGAGATCGGCCCCAGCATTTT
>NA|NA|TRBV6-2/TRBV6-3|TRBJ2-7|16
CASSYDLRGLRGEQYF
TGTGCCAGCAGTTACGACTTGAGGGGACTCAGGGGGGAGCAGTACTTC
>many|NA|TRBV6-5|TRBJ2-7|13
CASSYSTDTEQYF
TGTGCCAGCAGTTACTCGACGGACACCGAGCAGTACTTC
>many|TRBD1|TRBV28|TRBJ1-1|17
CASTDSPGDRGSTEAFF
TGTGCCAGCACCGACTCTCCGGGGGACAGGGGGAGTACTGAAGCTTTCTTT